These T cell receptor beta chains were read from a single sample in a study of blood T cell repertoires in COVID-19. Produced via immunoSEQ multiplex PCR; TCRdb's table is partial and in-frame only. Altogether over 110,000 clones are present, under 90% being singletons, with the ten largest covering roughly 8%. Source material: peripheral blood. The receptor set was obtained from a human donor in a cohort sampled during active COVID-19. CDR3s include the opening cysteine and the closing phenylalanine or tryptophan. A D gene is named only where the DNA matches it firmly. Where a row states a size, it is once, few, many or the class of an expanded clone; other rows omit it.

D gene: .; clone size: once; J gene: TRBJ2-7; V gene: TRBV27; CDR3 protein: CASSQSYEQYF; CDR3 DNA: TGTGCCAGCAGTCAATCCTACGAGCAGTACTTC
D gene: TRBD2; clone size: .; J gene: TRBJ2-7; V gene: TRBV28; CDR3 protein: CASRLSGSGYEQYF; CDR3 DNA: TGTGCCAGCAGACTTAGCGGGAGTGGCTACGAGCAGTACTTC
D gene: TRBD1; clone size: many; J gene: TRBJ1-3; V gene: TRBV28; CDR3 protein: CASVSGQGQYTIYF; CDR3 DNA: TGTGCCAGTGTTTCGGGACAGGGGCAATACACCATATATTTT
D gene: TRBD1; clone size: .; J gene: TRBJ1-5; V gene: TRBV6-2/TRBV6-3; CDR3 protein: CASSYGDRVQPQHF; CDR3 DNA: TGTGCCAGCAGTTATGGAGACAGGGTTCAGCCCCAGCATTTT
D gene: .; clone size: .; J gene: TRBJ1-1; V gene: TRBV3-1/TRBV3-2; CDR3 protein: CASRGGTEAFF; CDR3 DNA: TGTGCCAGCAGGGGGGGGACTGAAGCTTTCTTT
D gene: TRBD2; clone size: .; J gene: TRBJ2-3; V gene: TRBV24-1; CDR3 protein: CATSDPGLAGGIKTDTQYF; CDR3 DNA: TGTGCCACCAGTGACCCTGGACTAGCGGGAGGAATTAAAACAGATACGCAGTATTTT
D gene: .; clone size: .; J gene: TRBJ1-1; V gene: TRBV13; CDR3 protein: CASSEGALDTEAFF; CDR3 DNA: TGTGCCAGCAGCGAAGGGGCGTTGGACACTGAAGCTTTCTTT
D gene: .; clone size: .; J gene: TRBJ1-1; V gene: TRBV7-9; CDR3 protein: CASSQRGLGANTEAFF; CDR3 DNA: TGTGCCAGCAGCCAACGGGGATTGGGGGCGAACACTGAAGCTTTCTTT
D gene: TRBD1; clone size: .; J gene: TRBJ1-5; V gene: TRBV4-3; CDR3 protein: CASSLTGENQPQHF; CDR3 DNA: TGCGCCAGCAGCCTGACAGGGGAAAATCAGCCCCAGCATTTT
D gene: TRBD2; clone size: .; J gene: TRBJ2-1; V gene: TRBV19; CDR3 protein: CASSMGGSFYNEQFF; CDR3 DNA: TGTGCCAGTAGTATGGGCGGGAGTTTTTACAATGAGCAGTTCTTC
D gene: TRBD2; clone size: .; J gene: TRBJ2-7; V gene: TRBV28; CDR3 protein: CASSEPGLAYYEQYF; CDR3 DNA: TGTGCCAGCAGTGAACCGGGACTAGCGTACTACGAGCAGTACTTC
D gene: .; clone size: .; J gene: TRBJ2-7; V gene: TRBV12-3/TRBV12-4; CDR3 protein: CASSPPGYEQYF; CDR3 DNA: TGTGCCAGCAGTCCTCCCGGCTACGAGCAGTACTTC
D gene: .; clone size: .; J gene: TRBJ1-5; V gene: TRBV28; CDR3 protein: CASSTRFWRSNQPQHF; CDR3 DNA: TGTGCCAGCAGCACCCGGTTCTGGAGGAGCAATCAGCCCCAGCATTTT
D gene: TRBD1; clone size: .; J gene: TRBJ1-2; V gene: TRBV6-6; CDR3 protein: CASSLGQGEGYGYTF; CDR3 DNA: TGTGCCAGCAGTTTGGGACAGGGTGAGGGCTATGGCTACACCTTC
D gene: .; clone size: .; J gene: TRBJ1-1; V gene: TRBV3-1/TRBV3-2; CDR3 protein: CASSQERPGWNTEAFF; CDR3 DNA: TGTGCCAGCAGCCAAGAACGACCAGGGTGGAACACTGAAGCTTTCTTT
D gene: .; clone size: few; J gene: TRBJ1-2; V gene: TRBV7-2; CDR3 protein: CASSPYQTEDYGYTF; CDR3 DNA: TGTGCCAGCAGCCCTTACCAGACAGAGGACTATGGCTACACCTTC
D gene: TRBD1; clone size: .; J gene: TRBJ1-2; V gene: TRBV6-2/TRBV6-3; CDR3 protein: CASSDNRGEGYTF; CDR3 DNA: TGTGCCAGCAGCGACAACAGGGGGGAAGGCTACACCTTC
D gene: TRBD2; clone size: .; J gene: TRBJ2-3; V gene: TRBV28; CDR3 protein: CASSLAGEGTDTQYF; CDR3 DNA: TGTGCCAGCAGTTTAGCGGGAGAGGGCACAGATACGCAGTATTTT
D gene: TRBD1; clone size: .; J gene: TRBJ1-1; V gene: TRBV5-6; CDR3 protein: CASSRWDSLNTEAFF; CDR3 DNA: TGTGCCAGCAGCCGATGGGACAGCCTGAACACTGAAGCTTTCTTT
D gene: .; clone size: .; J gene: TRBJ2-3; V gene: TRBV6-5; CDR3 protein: CASSYKGVSTDTQYF; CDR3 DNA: TGTGCCAGCAGTTACAAGGGGGTCTCTACAGATACGCAGTATTTT
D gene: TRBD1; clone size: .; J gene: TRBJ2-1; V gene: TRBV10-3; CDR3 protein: CAAAPGQGFAYYEQFF; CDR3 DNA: TGTGCCGCAGCCCCGGGACAGGGATTTGCCTACTACGAGCAGTTCTTC
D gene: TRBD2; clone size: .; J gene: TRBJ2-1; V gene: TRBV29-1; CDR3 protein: CSVEGLAVSYNEQFF; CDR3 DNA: TGCAGCGTTGAGGGACTAGCGGTTTCCTACAATGAGCAGTTCTTC
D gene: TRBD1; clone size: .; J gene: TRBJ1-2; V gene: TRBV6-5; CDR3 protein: CASISGGSGYGYTF; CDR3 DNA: TGTGCCAGCATCTCAGGGGGCAGTGGCTATGGCTACACCTTC
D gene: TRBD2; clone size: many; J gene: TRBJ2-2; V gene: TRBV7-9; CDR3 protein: CASSSGLYTGELFF; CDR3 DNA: TGTGCCAGCAGCTCGGGACTATACACCGGGGAGCTGTTTTTT